This T cell receptor beta chain originates from a study of lymphopenia after photon versus proton radiotherapy (dated by TCRdb to the late 2010s). Looking at the study overall: The immunological effects of photon versus proton radiation therapy were compared in patients with gastrointestinal tumors who developed high-grade lymphopenia. The 20 patients in the cohort had gastrointestinal tumors, were treated with either photon or proton therapy, and subsequently developed lymphopenia. The study aimed to characterize how the two radiation modalities differ in their impact on the immune system. Overall study results and their limits: Among patients across the cohort who died, overall survival time showed an inverse correlation with a larger post-nadir drop in TCR diversity. The survival association was assessed only in patients who died, and the authors presented better survival with proton therapy as a possibility rather than a demonstrated result. Relative stability during treatment was observed in proton-treated patients, whereas loss of naive T cells and TCR diversity and gain of effector/memory populations were observed in photon-treated patients. After the lymphocyte count nadir, photon-treated repertoires showed oligoclonal expansion, especially of CD8+ Temra cells, which drove the drop in diversity.

The method behind the library was the immunoSEQ multiplex PCR assay. Alongside multiparametric flow cytometry, deep sequencing of rearranged TCR beta loci was used to profile the T cell repertoires. In its TCRdb copy, this immuneACCESS table keeps in-frame sequences only and misses some clones. Where compared with another copy, unresolved V genes explain less than half of these, and the others have no known cause. Recorded for this sample are tens of thousands of clones; around 83% of them occurred a single time. 10% of the sample is taken by the ten largest. A word on this clone: No antigen is known for it. No much larger clone exists at a distance of one base, and base qualities are not known.

Sequencing used peripheral blood, obtained from a patient treated with proton-based radiotherapy. The source of this sequence is a woman in her 70s with pancreatic cancer. Some clones in this sample may be carry-over from other donors' samples.

In nucleotides, the sequence is TGCGCCAGCAGTGGGGCAGTGAACTCTGGAAACACCATATATTTT. The resulting protein is CASSGAVNSGNTIYF. The rearrangement joined TRBV10-2 to TRBJ1-3, with the D gene too uncertain to name. Reading the germline V gene gives CDR1 WSHSY and CDR2 SAAADI. The V end loses 4 bases and the J end loses 0 bases, and a stretch of 10 bases separates them. The cysteine opens and the phenylalanine closes a CDR3 of 15 amino acids. Just CDR3 DNA is preserved here, 45 bases in frame from base 1.